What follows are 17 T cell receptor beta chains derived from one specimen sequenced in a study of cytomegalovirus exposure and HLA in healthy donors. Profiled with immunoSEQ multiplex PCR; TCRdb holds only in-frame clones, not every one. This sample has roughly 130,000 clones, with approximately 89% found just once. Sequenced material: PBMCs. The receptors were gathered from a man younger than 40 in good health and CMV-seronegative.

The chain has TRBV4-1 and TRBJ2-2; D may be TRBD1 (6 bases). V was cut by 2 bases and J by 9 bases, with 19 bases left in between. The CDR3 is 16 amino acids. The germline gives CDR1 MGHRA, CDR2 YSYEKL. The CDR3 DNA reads TGCGCCAGCAGCCAATATTTAGCGTCAAGGGACAGGGAGCTGTTTTTT. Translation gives CASSQYLASRDRELFF.

The chain's CDR3 is CASTRGGGSGNTIYF. The CDR3 bases are TGTGCCAGTACCCGAGGCGGCGGTTCCGGAAACACCATATATTTT. The gene calls are TRBV19 and TRBJ1-3; D is unclear. Looked up from germline, CDR1 is LNHDA and CDR2 is SQIVND (reference sequence). V lost 7 bases to trimming and J lost 4 bases, with 17 bases between them. The CDR3 length is 15 residues.

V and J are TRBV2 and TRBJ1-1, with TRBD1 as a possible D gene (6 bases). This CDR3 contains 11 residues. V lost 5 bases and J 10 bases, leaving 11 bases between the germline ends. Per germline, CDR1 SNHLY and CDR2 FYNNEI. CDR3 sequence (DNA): TGTGCCAGCAGTTGGACAGAATTAGCTTTCTTT. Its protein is CASSWTELAFF.

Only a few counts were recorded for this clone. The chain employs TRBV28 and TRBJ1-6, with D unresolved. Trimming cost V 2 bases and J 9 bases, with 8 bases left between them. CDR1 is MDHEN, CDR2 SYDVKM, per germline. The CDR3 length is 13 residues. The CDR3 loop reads CASSLGTRSPLHF. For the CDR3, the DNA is TGTGCCAGCAGTTTAGGCACACGTTCACCCCTCCACTTT.

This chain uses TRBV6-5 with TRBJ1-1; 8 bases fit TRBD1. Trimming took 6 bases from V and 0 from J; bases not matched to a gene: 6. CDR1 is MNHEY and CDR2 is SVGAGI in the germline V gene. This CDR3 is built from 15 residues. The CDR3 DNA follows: TGTGCCAGCAGCTATCGGACAGGGATGAACACTGAAGCTTTCTTT. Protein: CASSYRTGMNTEAFF.

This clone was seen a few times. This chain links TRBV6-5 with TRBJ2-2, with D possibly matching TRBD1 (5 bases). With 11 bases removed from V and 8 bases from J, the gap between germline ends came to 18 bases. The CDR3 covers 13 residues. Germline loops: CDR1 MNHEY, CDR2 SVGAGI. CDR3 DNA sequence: TGTGCCGCCAGGGCCCTCCTAGGGGGGGAGCTGTTTTTT. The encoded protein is CAARALLGGELFF.

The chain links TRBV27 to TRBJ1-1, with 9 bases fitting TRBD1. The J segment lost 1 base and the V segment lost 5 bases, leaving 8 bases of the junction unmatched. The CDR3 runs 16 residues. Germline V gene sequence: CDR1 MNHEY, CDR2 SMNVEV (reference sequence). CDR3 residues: CASSTPTGGPNTEAFF. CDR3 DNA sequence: TGTGCCAGCAGTACCCCGACAGGGGGGCCGAACACTGAAGCTTTCTTT.

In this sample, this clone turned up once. The CDR3 loop reads CASSQASRNEKLFF. As DNA, the CDR3 is TGTGCCAGCAGCCAGGCTTCTCGTAATGAAAAACTGTTTTTT. The chain carries TRBV4-2 and TRBJ1-4; D gene ambiguous. The V end lost 3 bases, the J end lost 4 bases, and 9 bases lay between the germline ends. Germline-derived CDR1 and CDR2 are LGHNA and YNFKEQ. The CDR3 totals 14 residues.

CDR3 nucleotides: TGTGCCAGCAGCCCTTGGGGAGATTCCTACGAGCAGTACTTC. This sequence encodes CASSPWGDSYEQYF. The chain recombines TRBV7-9 with TRBJ2-7; the D gene is possibly TRBD2 (5 bases). The CDR3 has 14 amino acids. Germline lookup yields CDR1 SEHNR and CDR2 FQNEAQ (reference sequence). Trimming removed 5 bases from V and 1 base from J, with 12 bases in between.

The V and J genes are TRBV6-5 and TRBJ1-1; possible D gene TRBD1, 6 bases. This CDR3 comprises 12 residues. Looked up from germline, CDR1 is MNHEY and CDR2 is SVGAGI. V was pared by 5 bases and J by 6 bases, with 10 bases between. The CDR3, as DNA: TGTGCCAGCAGTAGAGGGGGGGCTGAAGCTTTCTTT. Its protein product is CASSRGGAEAFF.

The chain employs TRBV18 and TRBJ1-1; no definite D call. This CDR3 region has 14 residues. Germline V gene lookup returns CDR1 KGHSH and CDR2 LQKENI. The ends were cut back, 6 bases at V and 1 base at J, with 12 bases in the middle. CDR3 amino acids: CASSGGRTNTEAFF. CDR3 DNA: TGTGCCAGCTCCGGTGGGAGGACGAACACTGAAGCTTTCTTT. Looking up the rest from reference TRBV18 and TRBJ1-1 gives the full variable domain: NAGVMQNPRHLVRRRGQEARLRCSPMKGHSHVYWYRQLPEEGLKFMVYLQKENIIDESGMPKERFSAEFPKEGPSILRIQQVVRGDSAAYFCASSGGRTNTEAFFGQGTRLTVV.

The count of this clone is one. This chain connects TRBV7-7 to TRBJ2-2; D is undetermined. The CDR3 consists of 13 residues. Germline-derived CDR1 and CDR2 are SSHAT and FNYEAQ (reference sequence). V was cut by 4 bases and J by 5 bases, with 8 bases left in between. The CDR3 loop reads CASSSEATGELFF. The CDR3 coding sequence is TGTGCCAGCAGCTCCGAGGCTACCGGGGAGCTGTTTTTT.

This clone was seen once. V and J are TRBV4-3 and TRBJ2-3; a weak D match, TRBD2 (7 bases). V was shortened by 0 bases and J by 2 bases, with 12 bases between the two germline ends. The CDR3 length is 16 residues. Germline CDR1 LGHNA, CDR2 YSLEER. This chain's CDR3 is CASSQDRRGLTDTQYF. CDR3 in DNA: TGCGCCAGCAGCCAAGATCGGCGGGGGCTCACAGATACGCAGTATTTT.

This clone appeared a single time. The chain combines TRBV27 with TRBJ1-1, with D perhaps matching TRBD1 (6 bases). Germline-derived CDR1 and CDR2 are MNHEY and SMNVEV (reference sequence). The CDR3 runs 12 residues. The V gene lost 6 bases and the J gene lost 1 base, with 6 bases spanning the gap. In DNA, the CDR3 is TGTGCCAGCAGGACAGGGAACACTGAAGCTTTCTTT. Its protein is CASRTGNTEAFF.

In DNA, the CDR3 is TGTGCCAGCAGCTTAGTCCCCCCCTCCGAACTTGGTACGCAGTATTTT. Translation: CASSLVPPSELGTQYF. The V call is TRBV7-8, the J call TRBJ2-3; D uncertain. The CDR3 is 16 amino acids. Trimming removed 1 base at V and 8 bases at J, with 19 bases between. Germline CDR1 is SGHVS and CDR2 is FQNEAQ.

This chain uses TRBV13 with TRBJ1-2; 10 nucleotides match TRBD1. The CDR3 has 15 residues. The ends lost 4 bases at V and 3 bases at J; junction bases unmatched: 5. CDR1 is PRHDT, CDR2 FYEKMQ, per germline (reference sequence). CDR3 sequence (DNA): TGTGCCAGCAGCTCCATGACAGGGGGCTACTATGGCTACACCTTC. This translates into CASSSMTGGYYGYTF.

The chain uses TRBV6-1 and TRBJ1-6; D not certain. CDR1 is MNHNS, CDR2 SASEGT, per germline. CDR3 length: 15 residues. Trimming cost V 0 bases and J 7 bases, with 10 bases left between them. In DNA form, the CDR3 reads TGTGCCAGCAGTGAAGCGCAGGTTCTAAATTCACCCCTCCACTTT. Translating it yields CASSEAQVLNSPLHF.